This T cell receptor (beta chain) was sequenced in a study of Graves' ophthalmopathy and Graves' hyperthyroidism (dated by TCRdb to 2017 to 2018). In the study overall: Peripheral blood samples were taken at the time of initial diagnosis, before any treatment was given. The study used signatures of the TCR beta repertoire to tell Graves' ophthalmopathy apart from Graves' hyperthyroidism and to predict which patients would progress to ophthalmopathy. An independent validation cohort comprised some 19 hyperthyroidism patients and roughly 15 patients who later progressed from hyperthyroidism to ophthalmopathy. The 95 to 100 discovery patients were randomly divided into training and test sets at a 7:3 ratio. To explore V-J signatures distinguishing ophthalmopathy from hyperthyroidism, a discovery set of 100 patients (roughly 45 ophthalmopathy, about 57 stable hyperthyroidism) was enrolled. Once sampling was done, hyperthyroidism patients were given methimazole at a starting dose of 30 mg daily, while ophthalmopathy patients were given high-dose intravenous methylprednisolone. In total, some 140 blood samples were TCR-sequenced: around 42 ophthalmopathy, some 75 hyperthyroidism and some 17 hyperthyroidism-to-ophthalmopathy patients. In five or six hyperthyroidism patients, the T-cell repertoire of thyroid tissue was compared with the T-cell repertoire of blood. Results and caveats for the whole study, not just this receptor: Most of the expanded thyroid clonotypes with a frequency above 0.001 were also detected in blood, and it was suggested that the thyroid immune response may be reflected by blood repertoires. Sample size was not statistically predetermined, and group allocation was not concealed from the investigators. In validation, the model predicted ophthalmopathy progression with 70.59% sensitivity and roughly 72% specificity; 12 predicted patients were CT-confirmed with GO in a median of approximately 6.5 months. In cross-validation, the 13-signature model distinguished ophthalmopathy from stable hyperthyroidism with about 89% sensitivity and approximately 81% specificity, while in the test set the corresponding values were about 80% and 75%.

Patients with ophthalmopathy had moderately to severely active disease, with a Clinical Activity Score of 3 or more, a NOSPECS grade of 4 or more, and a disease duration of less than 3 months. Patients were excluded if they had other autoimmune diseases, uncontrolled infections, pregnancy or lactation. Clinical symptoms, serum thyroxine, TRAb, thyroid ultrasound and orbital computed tomography formed the basis of the diagnosis. Using Ficoll-Paque density gradient centrifugation, PBMCs were isolated from over 8.5 ml of fresh peripheral blood. Total RNA was extracted using Trizol reagent, and RNA quality was checked on an Agilent 2100 Bioanalyzer. Ten or more counts support this clonotype. No cognate antigen has been identified for it. One base away there is no much larger clone; base qualities are not given. The germline V gene encodes CDR1 SEHNR and CDR2 FQNEAQ (reference sequence). At the junction V is shortened by 5 bases and J by 4 bases; bases outside the gene matches: 8. From the cysteine up to the phenylalanine, the CDR3 has a length of 16 residues. Only the CDR3 DNA stays, 48 bases, in frame from base 1.

TCR beta CDR3 regions were amplified from RNA transcripts for repertoire sequencing. A first-round RT-PCR used HTBI primers with the Qiagen OneStep RT-PCR kit, followed by a second-round multiplex PCR, size selection and purification. Sequencing of the libraries was carried out on an Illumina HiSeq2000 in paired-end mode with 100 bp reads. The study's own analysis went as follows. SOAPnuke was used to process the reads, throwing out any read that had adapters, had uncalled bases, had a mean Phred below 15, or lacked an exact constant-primer or identifier match. High-quality paired reads were merged with COPE v1.2.5. Each unique nucleotide sequence was defined as a clonotype, and clonotypes were aligned to IMGT TRB V, D and J references with MiTCR v1.1. The analysis was limited to V-J combinations with a frequency above 0.0001, which together covered 99.2% of repertoires. A TCR clonal expansion and chaos score per V-J combination was defined as the ratio of F50 clonal expansion to chaos observed in the TCRdist matrix. Welch's t-statistics and random forest were used to narrow the features down to about a dozen V-J combinations, which were then fed into a naive Bayes classifier. Thyroid-blood repertoire similarity was quantified with the Morisita-Horn index. TCRdb's own reprocessing of the public reads used fastp at Q25 and MiXCR and kept productive beta chains. Under each unique CDR3 protein, matching rows form one entry showing the most common genes and DNA. TCRdb, not the authors, supplied the V and J calls. In this sample the table shows some 210,000 distinct CDR3 sequences, over 25% of which occur a single time. The leading ten clones occupy 9.1% of the sample.

Sequencing was performed on peripheral blood. The receptor comes from a middle-aged man with Graves' ophthalmopathy. Donor details come from another sample of the same person, matched by shared clones. This sequence uses TRBV7-9 and TRBJ2-2; a stretch of 9 junction bases matches TRBD1. The nucleotides are TGTGCCAGCAGCCTCGGGACAGGGAACGGCACCGGGGAGCTGTTTTTT. Its translation reads: CASSLGTGNGTGELFF.